This T cell receptor (beta chain) comes out of a study of CD8 T cells in Susac syndrome. About the study: When their blood was taken, the Susac syndrome patients had either not yet had any therapy, were taking corticosteroids, or were taking intravenous immunoglobulin alone.

Germline V CDR1 and CDR2: MNHEY, SMNVEV (reference sequence). V lost 5 bases and J 4 bases, leaving 18 bases between the germline ends. This CDR3 is 15 amino acids long. When the RNA was reverse transcribed, random hexamers were used with an input of 0.5 to 1 ug. TCRdb reprocessed the immunoSEQ multiplex PCR reads via MiXCR and lists one record per CDR3 protein. The table records about 120,000 distinct CDR3 sequences, roughly 94% of them present only once. The V gene is TRBV27, the J gene TRBJ2-7; TRBD1 is a possible D gene (6 bases). This receptor was identified in a human donor with Susac syndrome. The material sequenced was CD8+ T cells from PBMCs. CDR3 protein: CASSTQGPSDYEQYF. The CDR3 coding sequence is TGTGCCAGCAGTACCCAGGGGCCGTCGGATTACGAGCAGTACTTC.